This T cell receptor (beta chain) was found in a study of blood T cell repertoires in COVID-19. This clone was detected only once. Using immunoSEQ multiplex PCR, the repertoire was profiled, and TCRdb retains in-frame clones only, with some absent. The sample has a few hundred thousand clones, around 82% seen once. The sequence was obtained from a man aged 45 to 65 who had recovered from COVID-19. Sequenced input: PBMCs or T cells enriched from blood (not recorded which).

The CDR3 sequence is CASTRDITSTDTQYF. The CDR3, as DNA: TGTGCCAGCACCCGGGACATCACTAGCACAGATACGCAGTATTTT. This chain joins TRBV7-6 and TRBJ2-3; D may be TRBD1 (6 bases). This CDR3 spans 15 amino acids. The germline V gene encodes CDR1 SGHVS and CDR2 FNYEAQ. The V gene lost 7 bases and the J gene lost 0 bases, with 14 bases spanning the gap.